The clone carrying this T cell receptor (beta chain) was observed a single time. The antigen remains unidentified. The tumor samples were collected prior to definitive surgery or chemotherapy. The data derive from a study of high-grade serous ovarian cancer treatment subgroups. In the study overall: Mean per sample: around 13,000 reads, 7,400 or so unique TCR beta rearrangements.

Sequenced by immunoSEQ multiplex PCR; TCRdb stores in-frame clones only, minus some. Of more than 9,500 clones in the sample, approximately 85% were seen once. Per germline, CDR1 MNHEY and CDR2 SMNVEV (reference sequence). CDR3 length equals 16 residues. Trimming took 6 bases from V and 0 from J, leaving 16 bases between them. Study conclusions and caveats: Bulk tumor TCR sequencing gave no spatial information.

This receptor was identified in a human donor with high-grade serous ovarian cancer. The chain combines TRBV27 with TRBJ2-3; tentatively, D is TRBD2 (6 bases). Sequenced input: tumor tissue. CDR3 sequence reads: CASSPRGGTSTDTQYF. The CDR3 bases are TGTGCCAGCAGCCCTAGGGGCGGGACTAGCACAGATACGCAGTATTTT.